This T cell receptor beta chain comes out of a study of blood T cell repertoires in COVID-19 (dated by TCRdb to about 2020). In the study overall: Samples from collaborators originated in the United States, Italy and Spain and spanned both the acute and convalescent phases of COVID-19. The material from the prospective study consisted of cDNA or gDNA derived from T cells, B-cell-depleted T cells, or PBMCs. The samples were drawn from two sources: the first 160 participants of the ongoing ImmuneRACE study, and fewer than 1,500 subjects contributed by 6 global collaborators. The dataset comprised deeply sampled blood TCRbeta repertoires from subjects exposed to, actively infected with, or recovered from COVID-19. The repertoires were released in a freely available public database meant as a resource for research on the immune response to SARS-CoV-2. Where HLA class I and class II types were available, the types were taken from metadata supplied by the sample provider, not from assay-based typing. Sample metadata almost always included a de-identified subject ID, COVID-19 status, age in years and sex. Findings and caveats that apply to the study as a whole: The amount of clinical and demographic metadata varied by source and participant and was provided uncurated.

On this clone: Its antigen has not been determined. Base-call qualities are not available, and no considerably larger clone is one nucleotide away.

The immunoSEQ Assay, a bias-controlled multiplex PCR, was used to amplify TCRbeta CDR3 regions from genomic DNA. Processing in the source paper ran as follows. Within the assay, amplification of reference gene primers was used to estimate how many nucleated cells each sample contained. To quantify the absolute abundance of each unique TCRbeta CDR3 rearrangement, sequence reads were collapsed and filtered. For each sample, productive Simpson clonality was calculated by taking the square root of Simpson's diversity index across productive rearrangements. The source is immuneACCESS, and TCRdb retained only in-frame sequences with V and J called. Part of the clones is not carried over; for the studies checked, unresolved V genes explain less than half of this, and the remainder is unexplained. The V and J calls and clone size are taken from that table; D and trimming were inferred from the DNA. A total of roughly 34,000 clones appear in this sample, about 92% of them only once. The ten largest clones add up to approximately 19% of the sample.

The collaborating institutions used their own protocols to collect whole blood in K2EDTA tubes. Collaborator samples were shipped for TCRbeta analysis as frozen whole blood, isolated PBMCs, or DNA extracted from either sample type. Sequences LNHDA (CDR1) and SQIVND (CDR2) are obtained from the germline V gene (reference sequence). V was cut back by 2 bases and J by 3 bases, leaving a gap of 11 bases between them. The CDR3, cysteine through phenylalanine, is 16 amino acids long. The sequence is cut down to CDR3 DNA, 48 bases in frame from base 1. The V and J genes are TRBV19 and TRBJ1-6; the D gene is perhaps TRBD1, on 5 matching bases. The origin of this receptor is a man older than 75 with acute or convalescent COVID-19. Sequences were obtained from peripheral blood. The CDR3 loop reads CASSIQAGIYNSPLHF. The DNA sequence follows: TGTGCCAGTAGTATACAGGCAGGGATCTATAATTCACCCCTCCACTTT.